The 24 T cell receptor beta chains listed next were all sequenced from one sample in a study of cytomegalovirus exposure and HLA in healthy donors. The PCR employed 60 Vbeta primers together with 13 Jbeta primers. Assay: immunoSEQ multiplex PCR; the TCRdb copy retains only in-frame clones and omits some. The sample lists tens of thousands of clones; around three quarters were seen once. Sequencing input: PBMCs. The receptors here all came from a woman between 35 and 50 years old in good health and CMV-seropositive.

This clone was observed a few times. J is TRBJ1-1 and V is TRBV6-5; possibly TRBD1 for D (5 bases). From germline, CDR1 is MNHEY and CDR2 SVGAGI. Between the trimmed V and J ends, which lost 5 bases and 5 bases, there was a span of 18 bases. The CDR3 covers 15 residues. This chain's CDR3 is CASSNDGQGGTEAFF. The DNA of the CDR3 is TGTGCCAGCAGTAATGACGGGCAGGGTGGGACTGAAGCTTTCTTT.

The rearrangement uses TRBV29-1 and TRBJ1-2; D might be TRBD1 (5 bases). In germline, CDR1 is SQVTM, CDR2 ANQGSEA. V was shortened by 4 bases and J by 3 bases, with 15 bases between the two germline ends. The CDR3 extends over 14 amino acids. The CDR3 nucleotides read TGCAGCGTTGGGGTAGGGGCGAAAGACTATGGCTACACCTTC. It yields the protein CSVGVGAKDYGYTF.

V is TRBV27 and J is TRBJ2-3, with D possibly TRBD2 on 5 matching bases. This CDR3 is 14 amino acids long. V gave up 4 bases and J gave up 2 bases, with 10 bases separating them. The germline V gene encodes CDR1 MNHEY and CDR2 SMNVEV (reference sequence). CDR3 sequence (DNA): TGTGCCAGCAGTTACACGGGATCCACAGATACGCAGTATTTT. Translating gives CASSYTGSTDTQYF.

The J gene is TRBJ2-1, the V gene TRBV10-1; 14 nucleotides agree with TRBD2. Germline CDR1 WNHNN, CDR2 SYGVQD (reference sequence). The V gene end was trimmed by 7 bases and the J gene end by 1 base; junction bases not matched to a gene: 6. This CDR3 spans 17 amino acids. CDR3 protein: CASKGLAGGASYNEQFF. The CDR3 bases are TGCGCCAGCAAAGGACTAGCGGGAGGCGCTTCCTACAATGAGCAGTTCTTC.

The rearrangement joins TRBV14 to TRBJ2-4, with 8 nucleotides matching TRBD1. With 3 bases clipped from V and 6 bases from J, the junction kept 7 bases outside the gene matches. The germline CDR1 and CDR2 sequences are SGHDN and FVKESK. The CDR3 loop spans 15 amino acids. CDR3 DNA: TGTGCCAGCAGCCAGCAGACAGGGGCGGTAAACATTCAGTACTTC. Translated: CASSQQTGAVNIQYF.

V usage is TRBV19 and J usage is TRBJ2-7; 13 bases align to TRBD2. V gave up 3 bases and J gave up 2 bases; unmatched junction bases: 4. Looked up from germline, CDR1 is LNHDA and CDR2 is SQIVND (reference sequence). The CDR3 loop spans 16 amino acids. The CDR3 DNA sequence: TGTGCCAGTAGTATCGGACTAGCGGGAGCCCCCTACGAGCAGTACTTC. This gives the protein CASSIGLAGAPYEQYF.

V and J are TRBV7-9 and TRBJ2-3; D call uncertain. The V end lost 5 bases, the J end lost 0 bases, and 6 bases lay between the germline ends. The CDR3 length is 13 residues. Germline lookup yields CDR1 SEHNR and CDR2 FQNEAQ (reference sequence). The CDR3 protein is CASSIPSTDTQYF. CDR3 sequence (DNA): TGTGCCAGCAGCATCCCTAGCACAGATACGCAGTATTTT.

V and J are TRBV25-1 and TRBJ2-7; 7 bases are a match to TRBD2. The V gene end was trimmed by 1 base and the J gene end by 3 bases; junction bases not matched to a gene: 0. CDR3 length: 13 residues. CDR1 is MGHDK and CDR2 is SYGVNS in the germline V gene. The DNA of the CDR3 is TGTGCCAGCAGTGAATGGGACTACTACGAGCAGTACTTC. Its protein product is CASSEWDYYEQYF.

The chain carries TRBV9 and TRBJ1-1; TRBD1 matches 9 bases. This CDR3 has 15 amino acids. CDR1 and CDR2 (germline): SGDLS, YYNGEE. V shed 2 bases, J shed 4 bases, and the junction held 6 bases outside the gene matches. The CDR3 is CASSVAGTGPTEAFF. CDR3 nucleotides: TGTGCCAGCAGCGTTGCCGGGACAGGGCCCACTGAAGCTTTCTTT.

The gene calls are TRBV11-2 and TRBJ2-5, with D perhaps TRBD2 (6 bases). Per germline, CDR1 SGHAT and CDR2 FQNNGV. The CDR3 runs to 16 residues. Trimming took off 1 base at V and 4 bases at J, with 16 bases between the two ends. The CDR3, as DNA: TGTGCCAGCAGCTTAGTGGGGGGAGCCGGGGGAGAGACCCAGTACTTC. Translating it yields CASSLVGGAGGETQYF.

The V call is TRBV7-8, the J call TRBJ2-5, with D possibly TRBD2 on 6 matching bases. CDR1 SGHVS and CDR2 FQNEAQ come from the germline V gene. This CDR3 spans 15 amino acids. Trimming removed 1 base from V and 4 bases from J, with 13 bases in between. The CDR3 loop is CASSLDGGMRETQYF. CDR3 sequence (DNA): TGTGCCAGCAGCTTAGATGGGGGGATGCGAGAGACCCAGTACTTC.

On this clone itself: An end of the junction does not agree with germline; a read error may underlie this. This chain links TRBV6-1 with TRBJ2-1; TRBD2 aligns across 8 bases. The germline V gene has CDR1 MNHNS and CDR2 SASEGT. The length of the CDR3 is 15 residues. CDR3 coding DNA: TGTGCCAGCAGTGTTGCGGGAGGACCCTACGATGAGCAGTTCTTC. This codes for CASSVAGGPYDEQFF.

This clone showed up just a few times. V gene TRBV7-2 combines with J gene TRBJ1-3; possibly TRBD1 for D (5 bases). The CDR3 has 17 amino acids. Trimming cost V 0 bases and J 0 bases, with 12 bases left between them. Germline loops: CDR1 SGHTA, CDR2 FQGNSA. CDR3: CASSLAAGANSGNTIYF. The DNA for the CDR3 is TGTGCCAGCAGCTTAGCGGCTGGGGCGAACTCTGGAAACACCATATATTTT.

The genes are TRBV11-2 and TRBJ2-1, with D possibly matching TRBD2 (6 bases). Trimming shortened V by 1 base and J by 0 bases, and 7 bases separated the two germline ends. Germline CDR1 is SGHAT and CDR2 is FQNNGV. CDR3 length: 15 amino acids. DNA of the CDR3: TGTGCCAGCAGCTTAGGCGGGATCTCCTACAATGAGCAGTTCTTC. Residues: CASSLGGISYNEQFF. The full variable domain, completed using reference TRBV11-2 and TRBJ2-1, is EAGVAQSPRYKIIEKRQSVAFWCNPISGHATLYWYQQILGQGPKLLIQFQNNGVVDDSQLPKDRFSAERLKGVDSTLKIQPAKLEDSAVYLCASSLGGISYNEQFFGPGTRLTVL.

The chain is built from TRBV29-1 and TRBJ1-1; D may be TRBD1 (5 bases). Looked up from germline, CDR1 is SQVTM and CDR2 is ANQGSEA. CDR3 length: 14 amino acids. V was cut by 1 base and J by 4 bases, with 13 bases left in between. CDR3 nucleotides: TGCAGCGTTGAAGTCTTCGGGGGATTCACTGAAGCTTTCTTT. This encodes CSVEVFGGFTEAFF.

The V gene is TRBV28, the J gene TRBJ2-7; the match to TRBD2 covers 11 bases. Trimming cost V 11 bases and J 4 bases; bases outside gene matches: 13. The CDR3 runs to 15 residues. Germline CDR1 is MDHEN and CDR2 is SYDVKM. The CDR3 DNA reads TGTGCCTCGGGGGGGACTAGCGGACTACAATACGAGCAGTACTTC. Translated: CASGGTSGLQYEQYF.

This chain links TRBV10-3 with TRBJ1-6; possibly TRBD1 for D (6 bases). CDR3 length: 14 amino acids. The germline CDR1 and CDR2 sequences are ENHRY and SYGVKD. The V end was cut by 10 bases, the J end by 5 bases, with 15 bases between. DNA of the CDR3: TGTGCCACCCAGTTGGGGGCAAATAATTCACCCCTCCACTTT. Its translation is CATQLGANNSPLHF.

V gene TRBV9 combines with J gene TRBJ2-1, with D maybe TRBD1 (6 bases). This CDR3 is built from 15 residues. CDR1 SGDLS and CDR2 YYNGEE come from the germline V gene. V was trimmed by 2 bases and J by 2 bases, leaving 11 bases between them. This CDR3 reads CASSVRDITYNEQFF. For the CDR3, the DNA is TGTGCCAGCAGCGTCCGGGACATTACCTACAATGAGCAGTTCTTC.

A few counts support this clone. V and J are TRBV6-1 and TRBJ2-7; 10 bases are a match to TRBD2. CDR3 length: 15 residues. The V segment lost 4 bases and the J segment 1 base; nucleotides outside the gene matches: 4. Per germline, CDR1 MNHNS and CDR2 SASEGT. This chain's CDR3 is CASSATSGTSYEQYF. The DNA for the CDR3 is TGTGCCAGCAGTGCAACTAGCGGGACATCCTACGAGCAGTACTTC.

The CDR3 sequence: CASSQIAREVGEQYF. For the CDR3, the DNA is TGTGCCAGCAGTCAAATAGCCAGGGAAGTGGGCGAGCAGTACTTC. The chain recombines TRBV6-5 with TRBJ2-7; D is possibly TRBD1 (5 bases). This CDR3 comprises 15 residues. V was pared by 5 bases and J by 6 bases, with 20 bases between. Germline V gene sequence: CDR1 MNHEY, CDR2 SVGAGI.

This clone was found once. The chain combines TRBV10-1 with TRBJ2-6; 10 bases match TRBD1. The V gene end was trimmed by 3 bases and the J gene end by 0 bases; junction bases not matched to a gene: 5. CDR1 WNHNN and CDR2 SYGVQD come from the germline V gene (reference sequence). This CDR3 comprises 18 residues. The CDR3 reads CASSEEDRGSSGANVLTF. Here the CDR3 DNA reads TGCGCCAGCAGTGAAGAGGACAGGGGGAGCTCTGGGGCCAACGTCCTGACTTTC.

CDR3 bases: TGCGCCAGCAGCCAAGATTACAGCAGCTCCTACAATGAGCAGTTCTTC. This gives the protein CASSQDYSSSYNEQFF. This chain uses TRBV4-3 with TRBJ2-1; no reliable D call. The germline CDR1 and CDR2 sequences are LGHNA and YSLEER. The CDR3 runs 16 residues. V was pared by 0 bases and J by 0 bases, with 9 bases between.

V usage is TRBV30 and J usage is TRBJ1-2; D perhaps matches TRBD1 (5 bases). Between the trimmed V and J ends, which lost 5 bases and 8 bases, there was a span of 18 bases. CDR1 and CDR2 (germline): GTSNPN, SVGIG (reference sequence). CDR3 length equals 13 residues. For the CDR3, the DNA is TGTGCCTGGGTTTTTCAGGGAGGACTCGGCTACACCTTC. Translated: CAWVFQGGLGYTF.

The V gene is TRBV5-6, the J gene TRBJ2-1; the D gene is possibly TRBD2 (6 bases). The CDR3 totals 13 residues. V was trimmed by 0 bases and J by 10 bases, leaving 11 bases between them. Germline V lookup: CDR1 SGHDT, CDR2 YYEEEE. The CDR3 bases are TGTGCCAGCAGCTTGGGCGGGGATCGGGAGCAGTTCTTC. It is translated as CASSLGGDREQFF.